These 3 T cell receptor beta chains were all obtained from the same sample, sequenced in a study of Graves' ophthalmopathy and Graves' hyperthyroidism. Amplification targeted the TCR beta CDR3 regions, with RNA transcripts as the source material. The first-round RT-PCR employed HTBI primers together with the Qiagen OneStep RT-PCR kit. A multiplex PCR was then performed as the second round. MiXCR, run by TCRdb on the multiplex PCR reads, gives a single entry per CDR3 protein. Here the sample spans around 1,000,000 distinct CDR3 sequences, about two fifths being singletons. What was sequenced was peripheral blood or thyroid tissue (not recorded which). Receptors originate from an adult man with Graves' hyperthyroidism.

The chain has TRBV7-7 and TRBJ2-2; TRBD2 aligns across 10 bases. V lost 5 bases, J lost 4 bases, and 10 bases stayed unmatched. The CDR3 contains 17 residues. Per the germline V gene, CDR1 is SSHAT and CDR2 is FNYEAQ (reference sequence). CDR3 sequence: CASSLEAGGRSTGELFF. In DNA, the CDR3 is TGTGCCAGCAGCCTCGAAGCGGGGGGGCGTAGCACCGGGGAGCTGTTTTTT.

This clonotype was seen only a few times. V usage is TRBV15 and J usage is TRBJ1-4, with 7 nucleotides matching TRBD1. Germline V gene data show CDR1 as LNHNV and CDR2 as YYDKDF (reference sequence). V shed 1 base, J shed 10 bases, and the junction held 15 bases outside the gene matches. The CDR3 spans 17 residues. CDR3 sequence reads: CATSRVGGPGQAAKLFF. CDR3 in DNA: TGTGCCACCAGCAGAGTAGGGGGCCCAGGACAGGCGGCAAAACTGTTTTTT.

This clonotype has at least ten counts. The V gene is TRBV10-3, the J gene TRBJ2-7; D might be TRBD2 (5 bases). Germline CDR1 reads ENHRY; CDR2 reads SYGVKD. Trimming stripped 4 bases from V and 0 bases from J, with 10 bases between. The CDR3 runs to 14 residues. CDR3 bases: TGTGCCATCAGTGGTACCGGGAACTCCTACGAGCAGTACTTC. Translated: CAISGTGNSYEQYF.